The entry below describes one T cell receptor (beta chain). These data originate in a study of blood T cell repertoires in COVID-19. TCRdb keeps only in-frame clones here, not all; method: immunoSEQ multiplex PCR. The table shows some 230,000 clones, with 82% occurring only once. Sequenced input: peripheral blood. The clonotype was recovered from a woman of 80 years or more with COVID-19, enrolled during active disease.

CDR3 sequence reads: CASSQASPAGTSLTYEQYF. The CDR3, as DNA: TGTGCCAGCTCACAGGCCTCACCGGCGGGGACTAGCTTAACCTACGAGCAGTACTTC. V usage is TRBV18 and J usage is TRBJ2-7; 9 positions agree with TRBD2. CDR1 and CDR2 (germline): KGHSH, LQKENI. The CDR3 length is 19 residues. Trimming removed 4 bases from V and 2 bases from J; junction bases left unmatched: 18.